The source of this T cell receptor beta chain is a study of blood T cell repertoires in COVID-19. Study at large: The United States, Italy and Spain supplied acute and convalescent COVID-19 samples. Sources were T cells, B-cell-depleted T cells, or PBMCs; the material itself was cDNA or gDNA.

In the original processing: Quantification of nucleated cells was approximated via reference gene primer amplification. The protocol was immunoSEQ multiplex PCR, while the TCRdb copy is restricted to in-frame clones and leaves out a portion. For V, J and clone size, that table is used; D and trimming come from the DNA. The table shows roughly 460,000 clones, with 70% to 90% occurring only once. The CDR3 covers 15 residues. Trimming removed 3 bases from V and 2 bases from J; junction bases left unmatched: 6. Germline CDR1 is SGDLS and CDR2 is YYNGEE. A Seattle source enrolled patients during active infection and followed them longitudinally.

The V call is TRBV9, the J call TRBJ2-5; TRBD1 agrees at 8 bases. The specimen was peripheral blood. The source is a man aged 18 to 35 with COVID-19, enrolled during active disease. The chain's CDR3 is CASSGAGTGQETQYF. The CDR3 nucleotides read TGTGCCAGCAGCGGCGCCGGGACAGGACAAGAGACCCAGTACTTC.